This TCR beta chain stems from a study of shared clonotypes between healthy human individuals. The repertoire was sequenced with immunoSEQ multiplex PCR; TCRdb's copy has only in-frame clones and lacks some. The data show nearly 600,000 clones, 95% seen once. The V segment lost 2 bases and the J segment 7 bases; nucleotides outside the gene matches: 15. The CDR3 runs 17 residues. Germline V gives CDR1 SGDLS, CDR2 YYNGEE. Naive-designated CD8 cells lacked CD45RO, were positively enriched for CCR7, and omitted terminally differentiated effector memory CD45RA+ cells. This clonotype was sampled from a woman under 40 in good health. The chain joins TRBV9 to TRBJ2-1; 7 bases agree with TRBD2. The specimen was naive CD8+ T cells sorted from blood. The CDR3 sequence: CASSVGASGGSRNEQFF. DNA of the CDR3: TGTGCCAGCAGCGTGGGTGCTTCGGGAGGTAGTAGGAATGAGCAGTTCTTC.